This T cell receptor beta chain was identified during a study of shared clonotypes between healthy human individuals. This clone was counted a few times. As yet, its antigen is unknown. Only in-frame clones appear in the TCRdb table, and some are missing; sequencing was by immunoSEQ multiplex PCR. The sample consists of 600,000 to 700,000 clones, about 80% of them appearing once. Germline V lookup: CDR1 SGHNT, CDR2 YYREEE (reference sequence). This CDR3 has 13 residues. Trimming removed 7 bases from V and 0 bases from J; junction bases left unmatched: 4. Findings of the study overall: Sequencing depth was predicted to influence how clonotypes are shared among donors.

Material: memory CD4+ T cells sorted from blood. Subset defined: CD45RA-negative fraction. This rearrangement joins TRBV5-4 to TRBJ2-7; 7 bases align to TRBD2. The clonotype comes from a woman in her twenties or thirties in good health. The chain's CDR3 is CASGRDYSYEQYF. The CDR3 DNA sequence: TGTGCCAGCGGGCGGGACTACTCCTACGAGCAGTACTTC.